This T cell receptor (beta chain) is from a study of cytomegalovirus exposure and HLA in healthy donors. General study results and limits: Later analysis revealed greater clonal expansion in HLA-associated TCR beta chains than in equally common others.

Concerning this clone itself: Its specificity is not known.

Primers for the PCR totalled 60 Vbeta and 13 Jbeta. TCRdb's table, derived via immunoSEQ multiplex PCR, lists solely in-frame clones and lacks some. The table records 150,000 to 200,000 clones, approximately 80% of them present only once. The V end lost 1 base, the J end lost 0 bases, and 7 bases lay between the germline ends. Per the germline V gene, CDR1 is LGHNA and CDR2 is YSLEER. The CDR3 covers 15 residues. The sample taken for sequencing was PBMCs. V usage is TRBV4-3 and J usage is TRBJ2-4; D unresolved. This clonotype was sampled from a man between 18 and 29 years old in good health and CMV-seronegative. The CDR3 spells CASSQGWAAKNIQYF. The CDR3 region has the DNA TGCGCCAGCAGCCAAGGGTGGGCAGCCAAAAACATTCAGTACTTC.